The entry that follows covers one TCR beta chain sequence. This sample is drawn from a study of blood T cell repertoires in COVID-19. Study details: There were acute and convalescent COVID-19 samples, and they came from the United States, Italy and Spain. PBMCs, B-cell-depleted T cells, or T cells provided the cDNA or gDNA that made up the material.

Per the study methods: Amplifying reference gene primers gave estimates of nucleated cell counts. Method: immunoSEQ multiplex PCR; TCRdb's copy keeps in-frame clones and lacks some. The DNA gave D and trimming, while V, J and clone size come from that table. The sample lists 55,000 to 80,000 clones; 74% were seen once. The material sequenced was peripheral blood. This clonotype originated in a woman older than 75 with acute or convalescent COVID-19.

The CDR3 reads CASSVSAPPGETQYF. The CDR3 nucleotides are TGTGCCAGCAGTGTTTCGGCCCCACCAGGGGAGACCCAGTACTTC. The V call is TRBV25-1, the J call TRBJ2-5; tentative D call: TRBD1 (5 bases). The germline CDR1 and CDR2 sequences are MGHDK and SYGVNS. This CDR3 comprises 15 residues. Trimming stripped 4 bases from V and 5 bases from J, with 17 bases between.